This T cell receptor beta chain was found in a study of cytomegalovirus exposure and HLA in healthy donors. Whole-study findings and limits: The study reported that TCR beta sequences accurately predicted HLA-A and HLA-B alleles in most subjects. Sequencing likely produced, as an artifact, a cluster of highly shared sequence variants. Cytomegalovirus-associated status was assigned to about 170 TCR beta chains. Follow-up analysis seemed to connect common viral pathogens with several of the most significant clusters identified.

PCR involved 60 Vbeta and 13 Jbeta primers. Produced via immunoSEQ multiplex PCR; TCRdb's table is partial and in-frame only. The table includes 150,000 to 200,000 clones, roughly 80% detected once. CDR3 length equals 13 residues. Germline-derived CDR1 and CDR2 are LGHNA and YSLEER. V lost 1 base to trimming and J lost 5 bases, with 8 bases between them. Comment on this clone: Its antigen remains unidentified. Other DNA sequences within the sample encode an identical CDR3.

Sequences were obtained from PBMCs. This TCR came from a woman aged 45-65 years in good health and CMV-seronegative. The chain carries TRBV4-3 and TRBJ1-2; D is undetermined. The CDR3 DNA reads as TGCGCCAGCAGCCAAGCGGGTGGGTATGGCTACACCTTC. This sequence encodes CASSQAGGYGYTF.